Listed below are T cell receptor beta chains from one sample, sequenced in a study of T cell responses to AZD1222 COVID-19 vaccine. TCRdb's copy holds only in-frame clones and misses some; the assay was immunoSEQ multiplex PCR. The sample lists 72,000 or so clones, over 85% seen once, with roughly 3.9% in the top ten. The material sequenced was peripheral blood, taken on day 0 of AZD1222 vaccination. Receptors originate from an adult in good health. The CDR3 runs from the conserved cysteine through the conserved F or W. A D gene is named only where the DNA matches it firmly.

d_call,v_call,j_call,cdr3_aa
NA,TRBV6-5,TRBJ1-5,CASGRGGNQPQHF
TRBD1,TRBV7-9,TRBJ1-1,CASSQGQGEAFF
NA,TRBV18,TRBJ2-1,CASSAGSDNEQFF
NA,TRBV10-3,TRBJ1-2,CAISEGGRGYTF
TRBD2,TRBV24-1,TRBJ2-2,CATSGREIAGELFF
TRBD1,TRBV23-1,TRBJ1-5,CASRDSDRPQPQHF
NA,TRBV7-9,TRBJ1-6,CASRPDTNSPLHF
NA,TRBV19,TRBJ2-7,CASSIGEGGLYEQYF
NA,TRBV19,TRBJ1-1,CASTPIWGSSGSVNTEAFF
NA,TRBV7-2,TRBJ2-1,CASSPVSSEQFF
NA,TRBV6-5,TRBJ1-1,CASSQSGHRPAFF